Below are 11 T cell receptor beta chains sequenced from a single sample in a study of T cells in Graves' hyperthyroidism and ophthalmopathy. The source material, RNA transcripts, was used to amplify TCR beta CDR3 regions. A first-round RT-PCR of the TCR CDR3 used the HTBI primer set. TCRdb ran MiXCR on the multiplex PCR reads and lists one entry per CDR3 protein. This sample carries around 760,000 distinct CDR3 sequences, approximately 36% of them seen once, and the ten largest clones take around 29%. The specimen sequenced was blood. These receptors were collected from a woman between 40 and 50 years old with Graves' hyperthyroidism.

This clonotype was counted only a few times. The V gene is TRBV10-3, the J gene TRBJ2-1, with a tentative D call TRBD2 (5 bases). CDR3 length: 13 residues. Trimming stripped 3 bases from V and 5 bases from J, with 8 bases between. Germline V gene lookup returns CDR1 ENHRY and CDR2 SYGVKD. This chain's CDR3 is CAISDGRDNEQFF. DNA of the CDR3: TGTGCCATCAGTGATGGGCGGGACAATGAGCAGTTCTTC.

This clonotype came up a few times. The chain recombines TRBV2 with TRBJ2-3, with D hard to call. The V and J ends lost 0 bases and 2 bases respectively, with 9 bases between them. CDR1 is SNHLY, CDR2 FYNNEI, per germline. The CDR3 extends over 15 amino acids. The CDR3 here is CASSEAHTDTDTQYF. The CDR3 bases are TGTGCCAGCAGTGAAGCACATACGGACACAGATACGCAGTATTTT. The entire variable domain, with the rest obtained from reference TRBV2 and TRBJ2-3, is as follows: EPEVTQTPSHQVTQMGQEVILRCVPISNHLYFYWYRQILGQKVEFLVSFYNNEISEKSEIFDDQFSVERPDGSNFTLKIRSTKLEDSAMYFCASSEAHTDTDTQYFGPGTRLTVL.

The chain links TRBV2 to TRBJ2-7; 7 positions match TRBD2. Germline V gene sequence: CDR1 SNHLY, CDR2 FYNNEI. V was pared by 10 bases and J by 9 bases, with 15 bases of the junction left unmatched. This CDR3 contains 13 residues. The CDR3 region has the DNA TGTGCCATCCACCGGGACCAGCGGGGCGTGCAGTACTTC. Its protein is CAIHRDQRGVQYF.

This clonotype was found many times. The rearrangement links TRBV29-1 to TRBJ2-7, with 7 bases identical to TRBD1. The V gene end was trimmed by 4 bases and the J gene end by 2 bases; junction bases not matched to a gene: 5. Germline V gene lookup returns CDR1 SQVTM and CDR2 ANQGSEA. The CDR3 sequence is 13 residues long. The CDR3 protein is CSVGRTGAYEQYF. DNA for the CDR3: TGCAGCGTTGGACGGACAGGCGCCTACGAGCAGTACTTC.

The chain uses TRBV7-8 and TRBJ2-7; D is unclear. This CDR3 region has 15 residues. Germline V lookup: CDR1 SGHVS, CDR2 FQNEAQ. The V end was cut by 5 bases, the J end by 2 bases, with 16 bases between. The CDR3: CASSAGNVVTYEQYF. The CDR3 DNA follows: TGTGCCAGCAGCGCAGGAAATGTTGTCACCTACGAGCAGTACTTC.

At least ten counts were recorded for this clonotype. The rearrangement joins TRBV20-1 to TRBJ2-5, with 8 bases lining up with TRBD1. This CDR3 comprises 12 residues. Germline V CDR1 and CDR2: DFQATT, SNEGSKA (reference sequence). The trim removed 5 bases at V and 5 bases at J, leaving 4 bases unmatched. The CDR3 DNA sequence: TGCAGTGCTCCTGGACAGGGTGAGACCCAGTACTTC. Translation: CSAPGQGETQYF.

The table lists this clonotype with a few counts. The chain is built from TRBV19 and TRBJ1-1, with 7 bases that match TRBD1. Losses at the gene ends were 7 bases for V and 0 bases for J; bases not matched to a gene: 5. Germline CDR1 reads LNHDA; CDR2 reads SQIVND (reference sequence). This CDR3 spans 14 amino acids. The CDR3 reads CASTGQLMNTEAFF. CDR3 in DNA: TGTGCCAGTACGGGACAGCTGATGAACACTGAAGCTTTCTTT.

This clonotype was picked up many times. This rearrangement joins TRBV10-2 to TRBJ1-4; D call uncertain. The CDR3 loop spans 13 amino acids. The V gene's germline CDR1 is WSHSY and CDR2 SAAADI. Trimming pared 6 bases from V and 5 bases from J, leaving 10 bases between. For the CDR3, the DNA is TGCGCCAGCAGGCGACGGGGAAATGAAAAACTGTTTTTT. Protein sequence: CASRRRGNEKLFF.

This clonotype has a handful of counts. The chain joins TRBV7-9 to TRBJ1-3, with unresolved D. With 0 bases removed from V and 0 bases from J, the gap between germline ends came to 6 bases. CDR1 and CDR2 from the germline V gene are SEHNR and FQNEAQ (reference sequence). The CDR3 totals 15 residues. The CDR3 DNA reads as TGTGCCAGCAGCTTAGCGGCGTTCTCTGGAAACACCATATATTTT. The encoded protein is CASSLAAFSGNTIYF.

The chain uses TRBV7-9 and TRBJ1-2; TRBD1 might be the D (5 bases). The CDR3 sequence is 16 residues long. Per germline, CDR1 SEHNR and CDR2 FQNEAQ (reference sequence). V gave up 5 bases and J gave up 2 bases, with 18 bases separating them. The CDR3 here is CASSPFRQTGNYGYTF. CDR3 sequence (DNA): TGTGCCAGCAGCCCGTTCCGACAGACTGGCAACTATGGCTACACCTTC.

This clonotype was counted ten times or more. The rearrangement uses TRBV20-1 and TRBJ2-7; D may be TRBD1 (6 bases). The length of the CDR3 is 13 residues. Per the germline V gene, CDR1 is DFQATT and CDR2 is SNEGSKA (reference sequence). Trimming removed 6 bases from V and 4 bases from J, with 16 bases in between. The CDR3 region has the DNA TGCAGTGCCAGATCTACAGGGACATACGAGCAGTACTTC. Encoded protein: CSARSTGTYEQYF.